These 15 T cell receptor beta chains share one sample of origin, sequenced in a study of cytomegalovirus exposure and HLA in healthy donors. A multiplex PCR was run with 60 Vbeta primers and 13 Jbeta primers. Data came from immunoSEQ multiplex PCR; TCRdb stores just in-frame clones and leaves some out. With around 65,000 clones in the sample, the ten largest clones hold approximately 16%. The sequenced sample consisted of PBMCs. The source is a boy between 10 and 17 years old in good health and CMV-seronegative.

The chain uses TRBV7-3 and TRBJ2-1, with D possibly being TRBD2 (6 bases). The CDR3 length is 13 residues. Germline V gene lookup returns CDR1 SGHTA and CDR2 FQGTGA. V was cut by 2 bases and J by 4 bases, with 6 bases left in between. CDR3 DNA sequence: TGTGCCAGCAGCTTAGGGACTTACAATGAGCAGTTCTTC. Protein: CASSLGTYNEQFF.

J is TRBJ1-2 and V is TRBV7-9; D uncertain. Germline CDR1 and CDR2: SEHNR and FQNEAQ (reference sequence). V gave up 5 bases and J gave up 2 bases, with 18 bases separating them. The CDR3 runs 16 residues. The CDR3 spells CASSRVLSLLNYGYTF. The CDR3 bases are TGTGCCAGCAGCCGCGTTCTAAGCCTTTTGAACTATGGCTACACCTTC.

The rearrangement joins TRBV6-5 to TRBJ1-5; D not certain. Per the germline V gene, CDR1 is MNHEY and CDR2 is SVGAGI. The CDR3 covers 16 residues. Trimming stripped 0 bases from V and 0 bases from J, with 9 bases between. The CDR3 coding sequence is TGTGCCAGCAGTTACTCTAGCAGTTATAGCAATCAGCCCCAGCATTTT. Encoded protein: CASSYSSSYSNQPQHF.

The chain joins TRBV5-4 to TRBJ2-4; the match to TRBD1 covers 8 bases. The CDR3 is 16 residues long. CDR1 is SGHNT, CDR2 YYREEE, per germline (reference sequence). With V trimmed by 4 bases and J by 7 bases, 13 bases remained unmatched. CDR3 sequence (DNA): TGTGCCAGCAGCCCTTCGATGGACAGGGCGGGGAACATTCAGTACTTC. Its protein product is CASSPSMDRAGNIQYF.

The V and J genes are TRBV6-5 and TRBJ1-1, with TRBD1 as a possible D gene (5 bases). CDR3 length: 13 amino acids. The V end lost 6 bases, the J end lost 4 bases, and 12 bases lay between the germline ends. Germline V gene data show CDR1 as MNHEY and CDR2 as SVGAGI. CDR3 sequence reads: CASRLQGGTEAFF. The CDR3 DNA is TGTGCCAGCAGACTCCAGGGCGGCACTGAAGCTTTCTTT.

The chain is built from TRBV11-2 and TRBJ1-1; 8 bases line up with TRBD1. This CDR3 spans 15 amino acids. Germline CDR1 and CDR2: SGHAT and FQNNGV. The J segment lost 3 bases and the V segment lost 3 bases, leaving 6 bases of the junction unmatched. CDR3 loop: CASSFGRGPDTEAFF. DNA for the CDR3: TGTGCCAGCAGCTTTGGCAGGGGGCCGGACACTGAAGCTTTCTTT.

The V and J genes are TRBV30 and TRBJ1-5; D is possibly TRBD1 (6 bases). This CDR3 is 13 amino acids long. V lost 1 base to trimming and J lost 4 bases, with 8 bases between them. Germline V CDR1 and CDR2: GTSNPN, SVGIG (reference sequence). The CDR3 sequence is CAWSGQGNQPQHF. CDR3 sequence (DNA): TGTGCCTGGAGTGGGCAGGGGAATCAGCCCCAGCATTTT.

V gene TRBV6-5 combines with J gene TRBJ1-3, with 8 positions matching TRBD1. V was clipped by 4 bases and J by 0 bases; unmatched bases: 5. Germline CDR1 reads MNHEY; CDR2 reads SVGAGI. This CDR3 contains 16 residues. This chain's CDR3 is CASSFTGGSSGNTIYF. In DNA, the CDR3 is TGTGCCAGCAGTTTCACAGGGGGAAGCTCTGGAAACACCATATATTTT.

DNA of the CDR3: TGTGCCAGCAGACCCGGGGGTGCAGTGGGATCCCTCCACTTT. Its protein is CASRPGGAVGSLHF. The chain recombines TRBV2 with TRBJ1-6; D may be TRBD1 (5 bases). The CDR3 sequence is 14 residues long. Germline CDR1 and CDR2: SNHLY and FYNNEI. V was shortened by 6 bases and J by 14 bases, with 20 bases between the two germline ends.

The genes are TRBV5-4 and TRBJ2-2, with a weak D call TRBD2 (5 bases). V lost 1 base and J 8 bases, leaving 15 bases between the germline ends. Germline V gene data show CDR1 as SGHNT and CDR2 as YYREEE (reference sequence). The CDR3 runs to 15 residues. The CDR3 DNA sequence: TGTGCCAGCAGCTTGAACTTTCCGGGGTCGGGGGAGCTGTTTTTT. The encoded protein is CASSLNFPGSGELFF.

The rearrangement joins TRBV7-8 to TRBJ2-1; TRBD2 agrees at 8 bases. V lost 0 bases and J lost 8; bases outside the gene matches: 9. Per the germline V gene, CDR1 is SGHVS and CDR2 is FQNEAQ. This CDR3 is built from 16 residues. In nucleotides, the CDR3 is TGTGCCAGCAGCTTAGCGCCCAGCGGGAGTAACGATGAGCAGTTCTTC. This encodes CASSLAPSGSNDEQFF. Using reference TRBV7-8 and TRBJ2-1 for the parts outside the CDR3, the full variable domain is GAGVSQSPRYKVAKRGQDVALRCDPISGHVSLFWYQQALGQGPEFLTYFQNEAQLDKSGLPSDRFFAERPEGSVSTLKIQRTQQEDSAVYLCASSLAPSGSNDEQFFGPGTRLTVL.

The rearrangement links TRBV5-8 to TRBJ2-1; TRBD2 might be the D (7 bases). Per the germline V gene, CDR1 is SGHTS and CDR2 is YDEGEE. The CDR3 is 16 residues long. Between the trimmed V and J ends, which lost 0 bases and 4 bases, there was a span of 14 bases. As DNA, the CDR3 is TGTGCCAGCAGCTTGGAGAGGGGGGGAAATTACAATGAGCAGTTCTTC. Translation gives CASSLERGGNYNEQFF. The variable domain in full, with the rest retrieved from reference TRBV5-8 and TRBJ2-1, is EAGVTQSPTHLIKTRGQQATLRCSPISGHTSVYWYQQALGLGLQFLLWYDEGEERNRGNFPPRFSGRQFPNYSSELNVNALELEDSALYLCASSLERGGNYNEQFFGPGTRLTVL.

The chain joins TRBV18 to TRBJ1-6, with D maybe TRBD1 (5 bases). Trimming took off 3 bases at V and 10 bases at J, with 22 bases between the two ends. Germline CDR1 and CDR2: KGHSH and LQKENI. The CDR3 covers 17 residues. This CDR3 reads CASSPVAAREVSSPLHF. The CDR3 DNA reads as TGTGCCAGCTCACCGGTTGCCGCCAGGGAGGTTTCCTCACCCCTCCACTTT.

The genes are TRBV4-2 and TRBJ2-6, with TRBD2 as a possible D gene (7 bases). Germline assignment: CDR1 LGHNA and CDR2 YNFKEQ. The CDR3 contains 17 residues. Trimming took 0 bases from V and 4 from J, leaving 13 bases between them. This CDR3 is CASSQEGGGAGANVLTF. CDR3 coding DNA: TGTGCCAGCAGCCAAGAAGGAGGGGGGGCCGGGGCCAACGTCCTGACTTTC.

This chain links TRBV20-1 with TRBJ2-7; unclear D gene. The germline gives CDR1 DFQATT, CDR2 SNEGSKA (reference sequence). CDR3 size: 11 residues. V was clipped by 2 bases and J by 2 bases, with 4 bases between them. CDR3 DNA: TGCAGTGCTAGAATCACCTACGAGCAGTACTTC. It specifies CSARITYEQYF.